This TCR beta chain appears in the sequencing data of a study of T cells after yellow fever vaccination. This clonotype was counted many times. Its antigen is unidentified. In germline, CDR1 is SGHRS, CDR2 YFSETQ. This CDR3 contains 13 residues. Trimming removed 5 bases at V and 3 bases at J, with 12 bases between. From the 5' RACE reads, TCRdb called clonotypes with MiXCR, one entry per CDR3 protein. In the table there are around 500,000 distinct CDR3 sequences, around a fifth of which are singletons. Study observations and caveats: The presence of abundant clonotypes contaminating from the bulk population was possible in FACS-sorted repertoires. On re-exposure, the response was weaker but peaked faster, at day 5 versus 15.

This receptor was identified in a man aged 18 to 35 who received the YFV17D yellow fever vaccine. The sequences come from PBMCs, collected about 20 days after the first yellow fever vaccination. V gene TRBV5-1 combines with J gene TRBJ2-7; D is undetermined. The CDR3 sequence: CASSRTDFYEQYF. The CDR3 nucleotides read TGCGCCAGCAGTCGGACGGATTTCTACGAGCAGTACTTC.